The T cell receptor beta chain described here comes from a study of tumor-infiltrating lymphocytes in primary liver carcinoma. Study-wide findings and caveats: Bulk samples went unsorted, so CD4+ and CD8+ repertoires were not compared.

Worth noting for this clonotype: Its antigen remains unidentified.

The CDR3 has 13 residues. The germline V gene has CDR1 SGHTS and CDR2 YDEGEE. Trimming pared 0 bases from V and 5 bases from J, leaving 9 bases between. TCR beta cDNA was made from approximately 500 ng total RNA with a constant-region primer. Three nested multiplex PCR rounds, a slightly modified ARM-PCR method, built the TCR beta libraries. Running ten to eleven cycles apiece, the first two PCR rounds relied on TRBV1-TRBV30 forward primers together with a C-beta reverse primer. TCRdb re-called the multiplex PCR reads with MiXCR, one entry per CDR3 protein. The table records 320,000 or so distinct CDR3 sequences, 55% to 65% of them present only once. Unsorted whole blood supplied the blood RNA, and germline DNA was isolated too.

The specimen sequenced was peripheral blood. This TCR was recovered from a man aged 35-49 years with primary liver carcinoma and hepatitis B virus infection. The V gene is TRBV5-8, the J gene TRBJ2-7; D unclear. CDR3 residues: CASSLVSSHEQYF. DNA of the CDR3: TGTGCCAGCAGCTTGGTCAGCAGCCACGAGCAGTACTTC.